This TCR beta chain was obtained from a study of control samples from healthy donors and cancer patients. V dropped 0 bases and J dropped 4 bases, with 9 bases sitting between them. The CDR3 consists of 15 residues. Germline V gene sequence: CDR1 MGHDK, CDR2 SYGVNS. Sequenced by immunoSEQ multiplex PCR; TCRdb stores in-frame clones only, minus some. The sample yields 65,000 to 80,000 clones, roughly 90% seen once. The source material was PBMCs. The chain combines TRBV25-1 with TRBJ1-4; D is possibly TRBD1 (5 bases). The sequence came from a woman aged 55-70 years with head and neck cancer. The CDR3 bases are TGTGCCAGCAGTGAATATCTGGGGGGTAATGAAAAACTGTTTTTT. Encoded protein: CASSEYLGGNEKLFF.